Sequencing of this T cell receptor (beta chain) was carried out in a study of control samples from healthy donors and cancer patients. The length of the CDR3 is 15 residues. The V segment lost 6 bases and the J segment 0 bases; nucleotides outside the gene matches: 7. Per germline, CDR1 SEHNR and CDR2 FQNEAQ (reference sequence). The repertoire was sequenced with immunoSEQ multiplex PCR; TCRdb's copy has only in-frame clones and lacks some. The sample records 150,000 to 200,000 clones, approximately 92% being singletons. This clonotype was sampled from a man under 40 in good health. Material: blood. The rearrangement links TRBV7-9 to TRBJ1-1; TRBD1 matches 7 bases. The chain's CDR3 is CASSQTGAMNTEAFF. DNA of the CDR3: TGTGCCAGCAGTCAAACAGGGGCCATGAACACTGAAGCTTTCTTT.